This T cell receptor (beta chain) was identified in a study of OX40 agonist ivuxolimab in advanced cancers. Study-level information: At doses from 0.01 to 10 mg/kg, patients were given intravenous ivuxolimab every 2 weeks. Patients receiving dose escalation had hepatocellular carcinoma, melanoma, renal cell or head and neck cancer. Study-level points and caveats: No determination was made of the antigen specificity of the expanded peripheral T cells.

As for this clone: The antigen remains undetermined.

TCRdb's copy holds only in-frame clones and misses some; the assay was immunoSEQ multiplex PCR. The table shows some 30,000 clones, with around 80% occurring only once. Germline V gene data show CDR1 as SGHNT and CDR2 as YYREEE (reference sequence). Trimming cost V 2 bases and J 2 bases; bases outside gene matches: 11. The CDR3 extends over 20 amino acids. This TCR derives from an adult with an advanced solid tumor such as melanoma, head and neck, liver or kidney cancer. V usage is TRBV5-4 and J usage is TRBJ2-1; 15 bases match TRBD2. The starting material was CD4+ or CD8+ T cells sorted from blood, obtained in a trial of the OX40 agonist ivuxolimab. CDR3: CASSLKRTSGGASTYNEQFF. Written as DNA, the CDR3 is TGTGCCAGCAGCTTAAAAAGGACTAGCGGGGGGGCGAGCACCTACAATGAGCAGTTCTTC.